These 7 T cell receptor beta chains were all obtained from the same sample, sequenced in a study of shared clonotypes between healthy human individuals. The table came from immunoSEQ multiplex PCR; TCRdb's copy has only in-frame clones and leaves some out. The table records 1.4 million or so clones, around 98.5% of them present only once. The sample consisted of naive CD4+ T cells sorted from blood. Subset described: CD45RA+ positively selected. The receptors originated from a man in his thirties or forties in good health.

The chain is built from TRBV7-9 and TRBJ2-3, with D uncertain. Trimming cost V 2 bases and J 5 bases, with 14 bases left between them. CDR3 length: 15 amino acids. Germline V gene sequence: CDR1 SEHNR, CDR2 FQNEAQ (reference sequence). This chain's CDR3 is CASSLYVGVQDTQYF. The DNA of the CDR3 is TGTGCCAGCAGCTTATACGTTGGGGTCCAAGATACGCAGTATTTT.

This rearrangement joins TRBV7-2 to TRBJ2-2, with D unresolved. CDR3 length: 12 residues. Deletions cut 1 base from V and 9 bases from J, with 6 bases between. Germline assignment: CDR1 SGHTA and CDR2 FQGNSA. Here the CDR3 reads CASSLERRELFF. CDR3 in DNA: TGTGCCAGCAGCTTAGAAAGGAGGGAGCTGTTTTTT. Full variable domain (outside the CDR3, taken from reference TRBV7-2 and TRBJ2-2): GAGVSQSPSNKVTEKGKDVELRCDPISGHTALYWYRQSLGQGLEFLIYFQGNSAPDKSGLPSDRFSAERTGGSVSTLTIQRTQQEDSAVYLCASSLERRELFFGEGSRLTVL.

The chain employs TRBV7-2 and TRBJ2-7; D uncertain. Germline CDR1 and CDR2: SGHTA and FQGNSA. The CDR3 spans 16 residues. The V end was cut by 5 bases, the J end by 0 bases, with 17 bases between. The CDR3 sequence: CASSPARTGSSYEQYF. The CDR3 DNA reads TGTGCCAGCAGCCCAGCTCGCACTGGAAGCTCCTACGAGCAGTACTTC. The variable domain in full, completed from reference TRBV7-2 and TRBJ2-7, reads GAGVSQSPSNKVTEKGKDVELRCDPISGHTALYWYRQSLGQGLEFLIYFQGNSAPDKSGLPSDRFSAERTGGSVSTLTIQRTQQEDSAVYLCASSPARTGSSYEQYFGPGTRLTVT.

CDR3 in DNA: TGTGCCATTAGTCGTCCGGGAAAGCAGTTCTTC. It translates to CAISRPGKQFF. The V and J genes are TRBV10-3 and TRBJ2-1, with D maybe TRBD2 (5 bases). The V gene's germline CDR1 is ENHRY and CDR2 SYGVKD. The V and J ends lost 9 bases and 11 bases respectively, with 14 bases between them. CDR3 size: 11 residues.

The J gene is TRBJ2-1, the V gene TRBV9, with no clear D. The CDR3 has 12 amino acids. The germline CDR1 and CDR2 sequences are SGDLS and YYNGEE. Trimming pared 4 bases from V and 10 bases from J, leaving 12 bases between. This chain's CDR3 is CASSRTVSEQFF. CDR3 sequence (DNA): TGTGCCAGCAGCCGCACGGTGAGCGAGCAGTTCTTC.

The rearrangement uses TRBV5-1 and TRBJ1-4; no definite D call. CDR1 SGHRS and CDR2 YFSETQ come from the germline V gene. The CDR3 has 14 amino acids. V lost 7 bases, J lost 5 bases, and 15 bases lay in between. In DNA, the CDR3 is TGCGCCAGCCGTTCCGGATCCCAGAATGAAAAACTGTTTTTT. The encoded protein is CASRSGSQNEKLFF.

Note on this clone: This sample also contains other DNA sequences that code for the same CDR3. The CDR3 DNA is TGTGCCAGCTCACTACAGGGGGTTTCCTACAATGAGCAGTTCTTC. Its protein is CASSLQGVSYNEQFF. V is TRBV18 and J is TRBJ2-1, with 8 bases identical to TRBD1. There are 15 residues in the CDR3. The ends lost 4 bases at V and 1 base at J; junction bases unmatched: 3. The V gene's germline CDR1 is KGHSH and CDR2 LQKENI.